The 4 T cell receptor beta chains below come from one sample, sequenced in a study of Graves' ophthalmopathy and Graves' hyperthyroidism. Amplified material comprised TCR beta CDR3 regions derived from RNA transcripts. In the first round, RT-PCR was carried out with HTBI primers, and a multiplex PCR formed the second round. MiXCR was run by TCRdb on the multiplex PCR reads, yielding one entry per CDR3 protein. The sample includes hundreds of thousands of distinct CDR3 sequences, approximately 21% of them seen just once. Sequencing was carried out using peripheral blood. These receptors were obtained from a woman in her late teens or twenties with stable Graves' hyperthyroidism.

This clonotype was counted ten times or more. The chain couples TRBV12-3 or TRBV12-4 to TRBJ1-2, with D uncertain. The ends were cut back, 5 bases at V and 7 bases at J, with 14 bases in the middle. The CDR3 has 13 amino acids. Here the CDR3 reads CASSPTRRGGYTF. DNA of the CDR3: TGTGCCAGCAGTCCCACCCGGCGAGGTGGCTACACCTTC.

The chain carries TRBV7-3 and TRBJ2-5; D possibly corresponds to TRBD1 (6 bases). The germline V gene has CDR1 SGHTA and CDR2 FQGTGA. This CDR3 spans 12 amino acids. V gave up 4 bases and J gave up 9 bases, with 12 bases separating them. The CDR3 protein is CASSSQGTAQYF. The CDR3 region has the DNA TGTGCCAGCAGCTCACAGGGTACGGCCCAGTACTTC. Full variable domain (rest looked up from reference TRBV7-3 and TRBJ2-5): GAGVSQTPSNKVTEKGKYVELRCDPISGHTALYWYRQSLGQGPEFLIYFQGTGAADDSGLPNDRFFAVRPEGSVSTLKIQRTERGDSAVYLCASSSQGTAQYFGPGTRLLVL.

This clonotype was seen ten or more times. The rearrangement links TRBV12-3 or TRBV12-4 to TRBJ2-5; TRBD1 might be the D (8 bases). V dropped 5 bases and J dropped 7 bases, with 20 bases sitting between them. The CDR3 loop spans 15 amino acids. CDR3 protein: CASSRPRTGRGTQYF. CDR3 sequence (DNA): TGTGCCAGCAGTCGACCACGGACAGGGAGGGGGACCCAGTACTTC.

In its sample, this clonotype was seen many times. The chain joins TRBV19 to TRBJ1-5; weak D call: TRBD1 (6 bases). The CDR3 is made up of 14 amino acids. V was clipped by 7 bases and J by 6 bases, with 16 bases between them. The germline CDR1 and CDR2 sequences are LNHDA and SQIVND (reference sequence). In nucleotides, the CDR3 is TGTGCCAGTACCCCAGGACAGTGGGGTCAGCCCCAGCATTTT. Translation gives CASTPGQWGQPQHF.